This TCR beta chain was retrieved from a study of blood T cell repertoires in COVID-19. Study-level background: Italy, Spain and the United States were the sources of the convalescent and acute COVID-19 samples. T cells, B-cell-depleted T cells, or PBMCs provided the cDNA or gDNA that served as material.

Original processing methods: By means of reference gene primer amplification, nucleated cell counts were estimated. Libraries were prepared by immunoSEQ multiplex PCR; TCRdb keeps only in-frame clonotypes and omits some of them. From that table come the V and J calls and clone size; the DNA was used to work out D and trimming. The sample lists over 350,000 clones, 85% to 90% occurring once. Germline lookup yields CDR1 MNHEY and CDR2 SVGAGI. There are 15 residues in the CDR3. V lost 6 bases, J lost 3 bases, and 8 bases stayed unmatched. Source material: peripheral blood. The TCR originated in a woman aged 25-40 years with acute or convalescent COVID-19. This chain connects TRBV6-5 to TRBJ2-3; 8 nucleotides line up with TRBD1. CDR3: CASSQGAGITDTQYF. The DNA of the CDR3 is TGTGCCAGCAGCCAGGGGGCGGGGATTACAGATACGCAGTATTTT.